This T cell receptor (beta chain) appears in the sequencing data of a study of T cell responses to AZD1222 COVID-19 vaccine. Notes on the study in general: Among the donors, most were white British and more were female, and clonal diversity was possibly underestimated. Spike-specific TCR breadth and depth rose after two AZD1222 doses. Nearly half of spike-specific TCRs reportedly target variant regions that are unmutated in the B.1.351 and B.1.1.7 variants.

Profiling relied on immunoSEQ multiplex PCR, and the TCRdb table lists in-frame clones only, not all of them. The table includes around 140,000 clones, around 90% detected once. Turning to this clone: Its specificity is unknown.

CDR3 length equals 13 residues. The germline V and J ends were trimmed by 6 bases and 4 bases, with 10 bases remaining between them. The sample in question was peripheral blood, obtained 28 days after the second AZD1222 dose. This clonotype was sampled from an adult who received the AZD1222 COVID-19 vaccine. The chain has TRBV12-3 or TRBV12-4 and TRBJ1-5; D is uncertain. The CDR3 protein is CASRSGRNQPQHF. Written as DNA, the CDR3 is TGTGCCAGCAGATCCGGGAGGAATCAGCCCCAGCATTTT.